What follows are 18 T cell receptor beta chains derived from one specimen sequenced in a study of T cell repertoires in cytomegalovirus infection. Antigen specificity for these receptors is unknown. MiXCR, applied by TCRdb to the reads, yields one record per CDR3 protein. Of a few hundred thousand distinct CDR3 sequences in the sample, approximately 40% were seen once. Sequenced material: cultured PBMCs, taken from culture after CMV antigen stimulation. These receptors all stem from a human donor in good health (CMV status not recorded). Some clones in this sample may be carry-over from other donors' samples.

This chain connects TRBV11-2 to TRBJ2-5; possible D gene TRBD2, 5 bases. Looked up from germline, CDR1 is SGHAT and CDR2 is FQNNGV. The CDR3 is 11 residues long. V dropped 4 bases and J dropped 6 bases, with 6 bases sitting between them. The CDR3 sequence is CASSSGKTQYF. CDR3 in DNA: TGTGCCAGCAGCTCGGGGAAGACCCAGTACTTC.

This clonotype came up a few times. This sequence joins TRBV12-3 or TRBV12-4 and TRBJ2-1; D might be TRBD1 (6 bases). The CDR3 sequence is 16 residues long. Trimming took 5 bases from V and 5 from J, leaving 19 bases between them. The CDR3 is CASSPRGHSGHNEQFF. In DNA form, the CDR3 reads TGTGCCAGCAGTCCCAGGGGACACTCGGGCCACAATGAGCAGTTCTTC.

This clonotype was detected only a few times. This chain connects TRBV20-1 to TRBJ2-2, with D uncertain. In germline, CDR1 is DFQATT, CDR2 SNEGSKA (reference sequence). V gave up 3 bases and J gave up 3 bases, with 23 bases separating them. The CDR3 is 18 amino acids. CDR3 region: CSASSPPSADVHTGELFF. Written as DNA, the CDR3 is TGCAGTGCTAGTTCCCCTCCGAGCGCGGACGTCCACACCGGGGAGCTGTTTTTT.

The V call is TRBV18, the J call TRBJ2-3; 8 bases line up with TRBD2. The CDR3 consists of 19 residues. CDR1 KGHSH and CDR2 LQKENI come from the germline V gene. Trimming removed 5 bases from V and 0 bases from J; junction bases left unmatched: 16. The CDR3 region is CASSSLPSGRASSTDTQYF. CDR3 in DNA: TGTGCCAGCTCATCGCTTCCAAGCGGGAGAGCCTCCAGCACAGATACGCAGTATTTT.

The chain is built from TRBV7-6 and TRBJ2-7, with D perhaps TRBD2 (6 bases). The germline V and J ends were trimmed by 5 bases and 5 bases, with 19 bases remaining between them. The V gene's germline CDR1 is SGHVS and CDR2 FNYEAQ. The CDR3 sequence is 15 residues long. In DNA form, the CDR3 reads TGTGCCAGCAGCCCCGTGGAAGGGAGGAACGACGAGCAGTACTTC. Its protein is CASSPVEGRNDEQYF.

J is TRBJ2-3 and V is TRBV2; possible D gene TRBD2, 6 bases. Deletions cut 1 base from V and 0 bases from J, with 8 bases between. The CDR3 loop spans 15 amino acids. Looked up from germline, CDR1 is SNHLY and CDR2 is FYNNEI. The CDR3 DNA follows: TGTGCCAGCAGTGAAGAGGGGACTAGCACAGATACGCAGTATTTT. It yields the protein CASSEEGTSTDTQYF.

V is TRBV12-3 or TRBV12-4 and J is TRBJ1-3, with D unclear. The CDR3 sequence is 13 residues long. Trimming shortened V by 5 bases and J by 8 bases, and 13 bases separated the two germline ends. This chain's CDR3 is CASSLGPQDTIYF. The DNA of the CDR3 is TGTGCCAGCAGTCTTGGGCCGCAGGACACCATATATTTT.

This clonotype has just a few counts. The genes are TRBV7-2 and TRBJ1-6, with unresolved D. There are 18 residues in the CDR3. Per germline, CDR1 SGHTA and CDR2 FQGNSA. Trimming stripped 1 base from V and 10 bases from J, with 23 bases between. CDR3 residues: CASSLDPLMQNPSSPLHF. In nucleotides, the CDR3 is TGTGCCAGCAGCTTAGACCCCTTAATGCAGAACCCATCCTCACCCCTCCACTTT.

A few counts support this clonotype. V is TRBV7-9 and J is TRBJ1-3, with D hard to call. Germline V gene data show CDR1 as SEHNR and CDR2 as FQNEAQ (reference sequence). V was trimmed by 4 bases and J by 3 bases, leaving 1 base between them. This CDR3 is 11 amino acids long. CDR3 DNA: TGTGCCAGCAGCTATGGAAACACCATATATTTT. This gives the protein CASSYGNTIYF.

The chain couples TRBV7-2 to TRBJ2-5; the D is unclear. The CDR3 has 13 residues. Trimming left V 3 bases short and J 1 base short, with 6 bases between. Germline CDR1 and CDR2: SGHTA and FQGNSA. The CDR3 DNA reads TGTGCCAGCAGCTTGCCGGCCCAAGAGACCCAGTACTTC. It translates to CASSLPAQETQYF.

The V gene is TRBV7-2, the J gene TRBJ1-2; 7 nucleotides match TRBD1. The V gene end was trimmed by 3 bases and the J gene end by 7 bases; junction bases not matched to a gene: 5. From germline, CDR1 is SGHTA and CDR2 FQGNSA. The CDR3 runs to 13 residues. CDR3 DNA: TGTGCCAGCAGCTTGGGACAGTCCCTTGGCTACACCTTC. It encodes CASSLGQSLGYTF.

This rearrangement joins TRBV6-1 to TRBJ2-1; 8 bases map to TRBD2. The V and J ends lost 2 bases and 7 bases, in that order; junction bases with no gene match: 10. Germline CDR1 is MNHNS and CDR2 is SASEGT. The CDR3 contains 16 residues. In DNA form, the CDR3 reads TGTGCCAGCAGTGAATTTCGGGGGGGGGCACTTAATGAGCAGTTCTTC. Amino acid sequence: CASSEFRGGALNEQFF.

The chain joins TRBV7-2 to TRBJ2-4, with 7 bases lining up with TRBD2. The germline V gene encodes CDR1 SGHTA and CDR2 FQGNSA. This CDR3 contains 14 residues. J gave up 6 bases and V 4 bases, and 6 bases lay outside the gene matches. The CDR3 DNA is TGTGCCAGCAGCTCCACCGGGACTACAAACATTCAGTACTTC. Protein product: CASSSTGTTNIQYF.

This chain joins TRBV4-1 and TRBJ2-1; TRBD2 aligns across 10 bases. V shed 4 bases and J 7 bases; nucleotides not matched to a gene: 4. Germline V CDR1 and CDR2: MGHRA, YSYEKL. This CDR3 contains 14 residues. CDR3 sequence reads: CASSRTSGENEQFF. The CDR3 coding sequence is TGCGCCAGCAGCCGCACTAGCGGGGAGAATGAGCAGTTCTTC.

This clonotype came up a few times. V and J are TRBV10-3 and TRBJ2-7; TRBD2 aligns across 7 bases. With 11 bases clipped from V and 0 bases from J, the junction kept 22 bases outside the gene matches. The CDR3 spans 18 residues. Per germline, CDR1 ENHRY and CDR2 SYGVKD. The CDR3, as DNA: TGTGCCTCGGGGGGTTTGGCGGGAGTCGCCCCCTACTCCTACGAGCAGTACTTC. Its protein is CASGGLAGVAPYSYEQYF.

The chain carries TRBV5-1 and TRBJ2-3; D is possibly TRBD1 (6 bases). This CDR3 spans 14 amino acids. Germline V gene data show CDR1 as SGHRS and CDR2 as YFSETQ. V gave up 6 bases and J gave up 2 bases, with 13 bases separating them. In nucleotides, the CDR3 is TGCGCCAGCAAGGGGGACACGTCCACAGATACGCAGTATTTT. Protein product: CASKGDTSTDTQYF.

The CDR3 protein is CASSLRGRRDATQYF. The CDR3 DNA reads TGTGCCAGCAGCCTCCGGGGCCGGCGCGACGCGACCCAGTACTTC. The chain combines TRBV7-9 with TRBJ2-5; D is tentatively TRBD1 or TRBD2 (5 bases each). V was pared by 5 bases and J by 7 bases, with 20 bases between. Germline V lookup: CDR1 SEHNR, CDR2 FQNEAQ (reference sequence). The CDR3 has 15 amino acids.

Only a few counts were recorded for this clonotype. This chain links TRBV6-6 with TRBJ1-2, with TRBD1 matching 10 bases. Trimming cost V 6 bases and J 3 bases; bases outside gene matches: 7. The CDR3 runs to 15 residues. Per the germline V gene, CDR1 is MNHNY and CDR2 is SVGAGI (reference sequence). The DNA for the CDR3 is TGTGCCAGCAGCTCCCAGGGACAGGGGTACTATGGCTACACCTTC. Amino acid sequence: CASSSQGQGYYGYTF.